This record covers a single T cell receptor (beta chain). The antigen is undetermined. This entry belongs to a study of T cell responses to AZD1222 COVID-19 vaccine. Findings and caveats of the study: Of the AZD1222 recipients, only five to seven were seropositive at baseline. It was only after the peak T cell response that any repertoires were sampled. Reportedly, nearly half of unique spike TCRs recognized epitopes outside B.1.351/B.1.1.7 mutations. Donor demographics were predominantly white British with a female majority; clonal diversity may be underestimated.

Generated by immunoSEQ multiplex PCR, the TCRdb table keeps only in-frame clones and is missing some. The sample has some 130,000 clones; roughly 89% are singletons. Germline assignment: CDR1 SGHRS and CDR2 YFSETQ. The length of the CDR3 is 14 residues. V shed 4 bases and J shed 8 bases, with 15 bases lying between them. The chain carries TRBV5-1 and TRBJ1-4; D is undetermined. This clonotype originated in an adult in good health. Here the sequenced sample was peripheral blood, taken on day 0 of AZD1222 vaccination. As DNA, the CDR3 is TGCGCCAGCAGCCCGGGCTTCGACCTCGAAAAACTGTTTTTT. This encodes CASSPGFDLEKLFF. Full variable domain (outside the CDR3, taken from reference TRBV5-1 and TRBJ1-4): KAGVTQTPRYLIKTRGQQVTLSCSPISGHRSVSWYQQTPGQGLQFLFEYFSETQRNKGNFPGRFSGRQFSNSRSEMNVSTLELGDSALYLCASSPGFDLEKLFFGSGTQLSVL.